This TCR beta chain appears in the sequencing data of a study of Graves' ophthalmopathy and Graves' hyperthyroidism. As the template, RNA transcripts were used to amplify TCR beta CDR3 regions. HTBI primers were employed in first-round RT-PCR, then a second-round multiplex PCR followed. Via MiXCR, TCRdb re-called the multiplex PCR reads, giving one row per CDR3 protein. The sample records over a million distinct CDR3 sequences, less than 45% being singletons. CDR3 length: 14 residues. From germline, CDR1 is SGHTA and CDR2 FQGNSA. V lost 3 bases, J lost 6 bases, and 9 bases lay in between. This clonotype was obtained from an adult man with Graves' hyperthyroidism. This chain uses TRBV7-2 with TRBJ1-6, with no clear D. Sequencing input: peripheral blood or thyroid tissue (not recorded which). The CDR3 is CASSFGHGNSPLHF. CDR3 nucleotide sequence: TGTGCCAGCAGCTTCGGCCACGGTAATTCACCCCTCCACTTT.